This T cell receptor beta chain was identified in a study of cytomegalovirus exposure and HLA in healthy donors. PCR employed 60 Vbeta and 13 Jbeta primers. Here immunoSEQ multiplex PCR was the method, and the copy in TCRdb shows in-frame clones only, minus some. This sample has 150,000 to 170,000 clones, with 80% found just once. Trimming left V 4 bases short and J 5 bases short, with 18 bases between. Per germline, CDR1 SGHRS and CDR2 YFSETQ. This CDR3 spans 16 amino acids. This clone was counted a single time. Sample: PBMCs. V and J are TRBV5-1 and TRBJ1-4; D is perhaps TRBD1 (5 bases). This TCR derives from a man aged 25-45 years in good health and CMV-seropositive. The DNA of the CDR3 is TGCGCCAGCAGCCTGGGGGATGGACGGGGGAATGAAAAACTGTTTTTT. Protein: CASSLGDGRGNEKLFF.